These 20 T cell receptor beta chains came from one sample sequenced in a study of T cells in tumors after PD-1 blockade. Method: immunoSEQ multiplex PCR; TCRdb's copy keeps in-frame clones and lacks some. This sample has around 46,000 clones; about four fifths occur once, and the top ten carry 15% to 20%. The material was PBMCs, obtained before anti-PD-1 treatment. All receptors derive from a human donor with basal cell carcinoma.

This clone was detected a few times. CDR3 protein: CASSQDFFVLRELFF. The CDR3 DNA is TGCGCCAGCAGCCAAGATTTTTTCGTACTGCGGGAGCTGTTTTTT. This sequence joins TRBV4-1 and TRBJ2-2; unclear D gene. The germline V and J ends were trimmed by 0 bases and 9 bases, with 14 bases remaining between them. The CDR3 is 15 amino acids. Germline V CDR1 and CDR2: MGHRA, YSYEKL.

The V gene is TRBV6-6, the J gene TRBJ1-1; D perhaps matches TRBD1 (5 bases). V lost 5 bases to trimming and J lost 1 base, with 8 bases between them. This CDR3 has 13 residues. The germline gives CDR1 MNHNY, CDR2 SVGAGI (reference sequence). CDR3 protein: CASSRGTNTEAFF. The CDR3 DNA is TGTGCCAGCAGTAGGGGTACGAACACTGAAGCTTTCTTT.

The CDR3: CATSDSGRGNSPLHF. CDR3 DNA: TGTGCCACCAGTGATTCAGGCAGGGGGAATTCACCCCTCCACTTT. This chain uses TRBV24-1 with TRBJ1-6, with TRBD1 matching over 7 bases. J was trimmed by 7 bases and V by 2 bases; bases with no gene match: 4. This CDR3 is 15 amino acids long. The germline V gene encodes CDR1 KGHDR and CDR2 SFDVKD.

This clone was detected once. This chain connects TRBV30 to TRBJ2-7; 7 bases are shared with TRBD1. Trimming cost V 5 bases and J 4 bases; bases outside gene matches: 8. From germline, CDR1 is GTSNPN and CDR2 SVGIG (reference sequence). The CDR3 is made up of 13 amino acids. The CDR3 sequence: CAWAGGIVYEQYF. The CDR3 bases are TGTGCCTGGGCAGGGGGTATCGTGTACGAGCAGTACTTC.

The chain employs TRBV4-1 and TRBJ1-3; D ambiguous. V lost 0 bases, J lost 3 bases, and 15 bases lay in between. CDR1 is MGHRA, CDR2 YSYEKL, per germline. This CDR3 contains 17 residues. CDR3 amino acids: CASSQDGYRARGNTIYF. CDR3 coding DNA: TGCGCCAGCAGCCAAGATGGTTATCGAGCACGTGGAAACACCATATATTTT.

The chain couples TRBV5-5 to TRBJ2-3; 12 nucleotides agree with TRBD2. CDR1 is SGHKS and CDR2 is YYEKEE in the germline V gene (reference sequence). This CDR3 comprises 16 residues. The trim removed 4 bases at V and 4 bases at J, leaving 7 bases unmatched. The CDR3: CASSTGLAGTADTQYF. The CDR3 DNA reads as TGTGCCAGCAGCACTGGACTAGCGGGGACCGCAGATACGCAGTATTTT. The entire variable domain, with the rest obtained from reference TRBV5-5 and TRBJ2-3, is as follows: DAGVTQSPTHLIKTRGQQVTLRCSPISGHKSVSWYQQVLGQGPQFIFQYYEKEERGRGNFPDRFSARQFPNYSSELNVNALLLGDSALYLCASSTGLAGTADTQYFGPGTRLTVL.

This chain links TRBV27 with TRBJ2-7; either TRBD1 or TRBD2 may supply D (5 bases each). Germline V gives CDR1 MNHEY, CDR2 SMNVEV (reference sequence). Trimming pared 5 bases from V and 1 base from J, leaving 9 bases between. The CDR3 loop spans 13 amino acids. Here the CDR3 reads CASSRDLSYEQYF. In DNA, the CDR3 is TGTGCCAGCAGTAGGGACCTATCCTACGAGCAGTACTTC.

This clone was detected a few times. The chain links TRBV7-9 to TRBJ1-3; D call uncertain. V gave up 1 base and J gave up 1 base, with 11 bases separating them. This CDR3 has 16 residues. Per germline, CDR1 SEHNR and CDR2 FQNEAQ (reference sequence). CDR3 in DNA: TGTGCCAGCAGCTTAGATTCATCGGGATCTGGAAACACCATATATTTT. Its translation is CASSLDSSGSGNTIYF. Looking up the rest from reference TRBV7-9 and TRBJ1-3 gives the full variable domain: DTGVSQNPRHKITKRGQNVTFRCDPISEHNRLYWYRQTLGQGPEFLTYFQNEAQLEKSRLLSDRFSAERPKGSFSTLEIQRTEQGDSAMYLCASSLDSSGSGNTIYFGEGSWLTVV.

The chain links TRBV6-5 to TRBJ2-7, with 7 bases aligning to TRBD1. The CDR3 contains 13 residues. V lost 2 bases to trimming and J lost 6 bases; unmatched junction nucleotides: 4. Germline loops: CDR1 MNHEY, CDR2 SVGAGI. The CDR3 spells CASSYPEGAEQYF. In nucleotides, the CDR3 is TGTGCCAGCAGTTACCCAGAGGGGGCCGAGCAGTACTTC.

This clone has only one observation. The chain links TRBV6-5 to TRBJ2-3; the D is unclear. Germline CDR1 and CDR2: MNHEY and SVGAGI. The CDR3 is 15 residues long. V was clipped by 6 bases and J by 0 bases, with 13 bases between them. CDR3 region: CASRIGLSSTDTQYF. The CDR3 DNA sequence: TGTGCCAGCAGGATAGGCCTATCTAGCACAGATACGCAGTATTTT.

J is TRBJ1-4 and V is TRBV28, with TRBD1 matching over 7 bases. The CDR3 consists of 12 residues. After removal of 8 bases from V and 8 bases from J, the junction contained 5 bases not matched to a gene. Germline assignment: CDR1 MDHEN and CDR2 SYDVKM. The CDR3 spells CASEGAREKLFF. Here the CDR3 DNA reads TGTGCCAGCGAGGGGGCGCGAGAAAAACTGTTTTTT.

This chain uses TRBV14 with TRBJ1-1; no clear D gene. Germline assignment: CDR1 SGHDN and CDR2 FVKESK. V lost 2 bases and J 4 bases, leaving 11 bases between the germline ends. This CDR3 spans 14 amino acids. Here the CDR3 DNA reads TGTGCCAGCAGCCAAATGGGGAGGAGCACTGAAGCTTTCTTT. It yields the protein CASSQMGRSTEAFF.

In its sample, this clone was seen once. A much bigger clone sits one base away, suggesting this may be a read error. This sample also contains other DNA sequences that code for the same CDR3. The V and J genes are TRBV28 and TRBJ1-3; possible D gene TRBD1, 6 bases. Per the germline V gene, CDR1 is MDHEN and CDR2 is SYDVKM. The CDR3 totals 14 residues. Trimming removed 6 bases from V and 2 bases from J, with 11 bases in between. For the CDR3, the DNA is TGTGCCAGCAGCAAAACAGGGACTGGAAACACCATATATTTT. This codes for CASSKTGTGNTIYF.

V is TRBV6-5 and J is TRBJ2-7; 8 positions agree with TRBD2. V trimming: 9 bases; J trimming: 1 base; junction bases outside the gene matches: 8. This CDR3 has 14 amino acids. CDR1 and CDR2 (germline): MNHEY, SVGAGI. DNA of the CDR3: TGTGCCAGTACCCCGCGGGGGGAGTCCTACGAGCAGTACTTC. Its translation: CASTPRGESYEQYF.

This clone was detected once. This sequence joins TRBV5-4 and TRBJ2-4, with a weak D call TRBD1 (6 bases). V was trimmed by 4 bases and J by 0 bases, leaving 11 bases between them. Germline values: CDR1 SGHNT, CDR2 YYREEE (reference sequence). This CDR3 is built from 15 residues. CDR3 protein: CASSIKQGAKNIQYF. CDR3 bases: TGTGCCAGCAGCATCAAACAGGGAGCCAAAAACATTCAGTACTTC.

This chain joins TRBV24-1 and TRBJ1-1; D remains ambiguous. This CDR3 has 13 residues. Germline assignment: CDR1 KGHDR and CDR2 SFDVKD. V gave up 4 bases and J gave up 4 bases, with 9 bases separating them. For the CDR3, the DNA is TGTGCCACCAGTGACAGGTTCGGCACTGAAGCTTTCTTT. It codes for CATSDRFGTEAFF.

The chain recombines TRBV7-6 with TRBJ1-1; 9 nucleotides agree with TRBD1. V trimming: 4 bases; J trimming: 4 bases; junction bases outside the gene matches: 1. This CDR3 spans 13 amino acids. Germline values: CDR1 SGHVS, CDR2 FNYEAQ. CDR3 residues: CASSSQGATEAFF. Here the CDR3 DNA reads TGTGCCAGCAGCTCACAGGGGGCCACTGAAGCTTTCTTT. Looking up the rest from reference TRBV7-6 and TRBJ1-1 gives the full variable domain: GAGVSQSPRYKVTKRGQDVALRCDPISGHVSLYWYRQALGQGPEFLTYFNYEAQQDKSGLPNDRFSAERPEGSISTLTIQRTEQRDSAMYRCASSSQGATEAFFGQGTRLTVV.

The chain carries TRBV2 and TRBJ2-5, with 7 bases aligning to TRBD2. Losses at the gene ends were 6 bases for V and 1 base for J; bases not matched to a gene: 5. This CDR3 has 14 amino acids. Germline values: CDR1 SNHLY, CDR2 FYNNEI. The CDR3 reads CASRLSGAQETQYF. DNA of the CDR3: TGTGCCAGCAGACTCAGCGGGGCCCAAGAGACCCAGTACTTC.

The chain combines TRBV27 with TRBJ1-1; 8 bases match TRBD1. Germline loops: CDR1 MNHEY, CDR2 SMNVEV (reference sequence). The CDR3 runs to 15 residues. The trim removed 2 bases at V and 2 bases at J, leaving 4 bases unmatched. CDR3 region: CASSLETGVNTEAFF. CDR3 in DNA: TGTGCCAGCAGTTTAGAGACAGGGGTCAACACTGAAGCTTTCTTT.

The rearrangement links TRBV24-1 to TRBJ1-2; D remains ambiguous. Germline values: CDR1 KGHDR, CDR2 SFDVKD. Trimming removed 5 bases from V and 6 bases from J, with 6 bases in between. The CDR3 consists of 11 residues. The CDR3: CATSARDGYTF. CDR3 nucleotides: TGTGCCACCAGTGCCAGAGATGGCTACACCTTC.